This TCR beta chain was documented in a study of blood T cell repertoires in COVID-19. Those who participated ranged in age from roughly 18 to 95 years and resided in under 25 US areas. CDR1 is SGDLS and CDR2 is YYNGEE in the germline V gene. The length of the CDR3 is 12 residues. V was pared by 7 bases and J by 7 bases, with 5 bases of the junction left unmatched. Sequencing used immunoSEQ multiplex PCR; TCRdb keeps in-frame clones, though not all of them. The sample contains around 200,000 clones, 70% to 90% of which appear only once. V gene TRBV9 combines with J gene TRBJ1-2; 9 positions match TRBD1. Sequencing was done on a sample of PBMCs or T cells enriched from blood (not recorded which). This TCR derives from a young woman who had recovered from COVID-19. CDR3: CASGGDRAGYTF. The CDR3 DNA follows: TGTGCCAGCGGTGGGGACAGGGCTGGCTACACCTTC.